The T cell receptor (beta chain) described here comes from a study of shared clonotypes between healthy human individuals. In the study overall: With ages of 18 to 49, the donors were a couple of women and a few men.

This CDR3 comprises 15 residues. CDR1 KGHSH and CDR2 LQKENI come from the germline V gene. The V end lost 3 bases, the J end lost 3 bases, and 14 bases lay between the germline ends. Study conclusions and caveats: Estimated clonotype richness was generally higher in naive than memory subsets.

Details on this clone: Antigen specificity is unknown.

Execution of the assay was at deep level. Sorted-subset replicate PCRs used about 200 ng DNA, about 30,000 T cell genomes. Clones were sequenced by immunoSEQ multiplex PCR, and TCRdb holds only the in-frame ones, with some missing. Counted here are some 1,400,000 clones, roughly 95% occurring once; the ten biggest clones make up 1% to 1.5%. V and J are TRBV18 and TRBJ2-5; possibly TRBD2 for D (6 bases). The sample taken for sequencing was naive CD4+ T cells sorted from blood. Subset in this sample: CD45RA+ positively selected. The origin of this receptor is a man between 25 and 39 years old in good health. The CDR3 DNA sequence: TGTGCCAGCTCACCCCGACTAGTCACAAAAGAGACCCAGTACTTC. Amino acid sequence: CASSPRLVTKETQYF. Full variable domain (remainder filled in from reference TRBV18 and TRBJ2-5): NAGVMQNPRHLVRRRGQEARLRCSPMKGHSHVYWYRQLPEEGLKFMVYLQKENIIDESGMPKERFSAEFPKEGPSILRIQQVVRGDSAAYFCASSPRLVTKETQYFGPGTRLLVL.